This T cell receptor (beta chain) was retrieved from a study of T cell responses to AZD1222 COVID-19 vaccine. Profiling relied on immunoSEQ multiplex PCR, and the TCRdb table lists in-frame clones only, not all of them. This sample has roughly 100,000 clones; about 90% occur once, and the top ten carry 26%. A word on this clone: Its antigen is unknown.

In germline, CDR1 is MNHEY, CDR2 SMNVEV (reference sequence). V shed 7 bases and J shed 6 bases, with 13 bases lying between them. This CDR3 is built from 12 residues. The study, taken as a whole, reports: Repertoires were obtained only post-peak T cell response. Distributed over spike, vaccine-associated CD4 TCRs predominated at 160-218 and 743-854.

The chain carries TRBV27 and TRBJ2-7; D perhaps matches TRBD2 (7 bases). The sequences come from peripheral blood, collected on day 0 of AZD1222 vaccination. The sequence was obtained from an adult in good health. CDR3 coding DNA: TGTGCCAGCATGGGGGGGCGCTTCGAGCAGTACTTC. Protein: CASMGGRFEQYF.